What follows is one TCR beta chain and its context. V lost 4 bases to trimming and J lost 7 bases; unmatched junction nucleotides: 10. The CDR3 contains 15 residues. Germline assignment: CDR1 MDHEN and CDR2 SYDVKM. The sample is drawn from a study of identifying expanded T cells in peripheral blood. No infections or other immune events were documented during collection. Sequenced by immunoSEQ multiplex PCR; TCRdb stores in-frame clones only, minus some. The repertoire holds about 78,000 clones, with approximately 84% as singletons. The J gene is TRBJ2-1, the V gene TRBV28, with TRBD2 matching over 7 bases. Sequencing was done on a sample of blood. The sequence was obtained from a person between 18 and 69 years old in good health. CDR3 amino acids: CASSSTGTTTNEQFF. CDR3 in DNA: TGTGCCAGCAGTTCAACCGGGACTACTACTAATGAGCAGTTCTTC.